This passage covers 13 T cell receptor beta chains from one sample sequenced in a study of T-cell reconstitution after alpha-beta-depleted transplantation in children (dated by TCRdb to the mid-2010s). The label giving this sample's treatment or condition can be read as: allogeneic hematopoietic cell transplantation with graft depleted of TCRalphabeta T cells and CD19 B cells. The library was made by PCR. Sequencer: Illumina HiSeq 2500. Molecular barcoding was employed in the preparation of TCR libraries, with unique molecular identifiers being used to normalize TCRbeta repertoire quantification. TCRdb reprocessing: public reads trimmed at Q25 with fastp, clones called with MiXCR, in-frame beta chains kept. Rows are unified per CDR3 protein, each entry keeping the most common DNA and genes. Here the sample has 350,000 to 500,000 distinct CDR3 sequences; approximately 41% occur a single time. Of the sample, 25% to 30% falls within the top ten clones.

The sequencing used PBMCs, collected before TCRalphabeta/CD19-depleted stem cell transplant. The origin of the receptors is a girl aged 2 to 9 with aplastic anemia, due to receive a stem cell transplant.

The gene calls are TRBV20-1 and TRBJ2-1, with no clear D. V dropped 1 base and J dropped 6 bases, with 7 bases sitting between them. The CDR3 loop spans 12 amino acids. Germline assignment: CDR1 DFQATT and CDR2 SNEGSKA (reference sequence). This chain's CDR3 is CSARGRPNEQFF. The CDR3 region has the DNA TGCAGTGCTAGAGGCAGGCCCAATGAGCAGTTCTTC.

This clonotype was detected a few times. This chain links TRBV5-1 with TRBJ1-4; D may be TRBD1 (5 bases). Germline V gene sequence: CDR1 SGHRS, CDR2 YFSETQ. The CDR3 has 15 residues. Trimming stripped 5 bases from V and 8 bases from J, with 19 bases between. Written as DNA, the CDR3 is TGCGCCAGCAGTTCGACAGCTCACTCCGGGGAAAAACTGTTTTTT. Translating it yields CASSSTAHSGEKLFF.

The V call is TRBV28, the J call TRBJ2-7; no firm D call. This CDR3 has 14 amino acids. Deletions cut 7 bases from V and 6 bases from J, with 19 bases between. Germline V gene sequence: CDR1 MDHEN, CDR2 SYDVKM. The CDR3 loop is CASTPNSEPGEQYF. CDR3 nucleotides: TGTGCCAGCACCCCTAATAGTGAGCCCGGCGAGCAGTACTTC.

A word on this clonotype: One junction end disagrees with the germline gene, perhaps due to a read error. V gene TRBV5-5 combines with J gene TRBJ2-6; unclear D gene. The length of the CDR3 is 13 residues. CDR1 and CDR2 (germline): SGHKS, YYEKEE (reference sequence). The CDR3 region is CVSSSRGANVLTF. The CDR3 DNA is TGTGTCAGCAGCTCTCGTGGGGCCAACGTCCTGACTTTC.

This clonotype has only a few counts. The rearrangement uses TRBV20-1 and TRBJ2-3; D is tentatively TRBD1 or TRBD2 (6 bases each). Germline V gives CDR1 DFQATT, CDR2 SNEGSKA (reference sequence). The V gene lost 1 base and the J gene lost 0 bases, with 11 bases spanning the gap. CDR3 size: 15 residues. The CDR3 here is CSARALGGSTDTQYF. DNA of the CDR3: TGCAGTGCTAGAGCTCTAGGGGGGAGCACAGATACGCAGTATTTT.

The V gene is TRBV27, the J gene TRBJ2-3; no definite D call. CDR1 is MNHEY and CDR2 is SMNVEV in the germline V gene (reference sequence). Trimming pared 4 bases from V and 4 bases from J, leaving 12 bases between. This CDR3 has 14 residues. This chain's CDR3 is CASSSRYRSDTQYF. CDR3 nucleotides: TGTGCCAGCAGTTCCCGTTATAGGTCAGATACGCAGTATTTT.

This clonotype was observed at least ten times. The rearrangement links TRBV6-1 to TRBJ2-1; TRBD1 matches at 7 bases. With V trimmed by 10 bases and J by 15 bases, 18 bases remained unmatched. Per germline, CDR1 MNHNS and CDR2 SASEGT. This CDR3 region has 13 residues. This CDR3 reads CAIRSQAWDSLFF. The CDR3 bases are TGTGCCATACGGTCTCAAGCCTGGGACAGCCTGTTCTTC.

This clonotype has a count of ten or more. The chain recombines TRBV27 with TRBJ2-1; unclear D gene. In germline, CDR1 is MNHEY, CDR2 SMNVEV (reference sequence). V lost 6 bases to trimming and J lost 13 bases, with 19 bases between them. The CDR3 sequence is 13 residues long. The CDR3 sequence is CASSGYEVMSQFF. DNA of the CDR3: TGTGCCAGCAGCGGATATGAGGTGATGAGTCAGTTCTTC.

The V call is TRBV9, the J call TRBJ2-3; perhaps TRBD1 as D (7 bases). The germline V gene has CDR1 SGDLS and CDR2 YYNGEE. This CDR3 is 16 amino acids long. With 0 bases removed from V and 2 bases from J, the gap between germline ends came to 13 bases. The CDR3 bases are TGTGCCAGCAGCGTAGTGGAGGGGGCCCACACAGATACGCAGTATTTT. Translating gives CASSVVEGAHTDTQYF. Variable domain in full (rest from reference TRBV9 and TRBJ2-3): DSGVTQTPKHLITATGQRVTLRCSPRSGDLSVYWYQQSLDQGLQFLIQYYNGEERAKGNILERFSAQQFPDLHSELNLSSLELGDSALYFCASSVVEGAHTDTQYFGPGTRLTVL.

This chain uses TRBV4-2 with TRBJ2-3; TRBD2 aligns across 11 bases. CDR1 LGHNA and CDR2 YNFKEQ come from the germline V gene. V lost 4 bases to trimming and J lost 9 bases; unmatched junction nucleotides: 12. This CDR3 contains 16 residues. CDR3 in DNA: TGTGCCAGCAGCCTCCGGCGGCAACTAGCGGGAGCCACGCAGTATTTT. It specifies CASSLRRQLAGATQYF.

With respect to this clonotype: A read error may be the cause here, since a much bigger clone is one base away. J is TRBJ1-1 and V is TRBV12-3 or TRBV12-4, with D perhaps TRBD1 (6 bases). Deletions cut 6 bases from V and 11 bases from J, with 22 bases between. This CDR3 is built from 14 residues. The CDR3 DNA follows: TGTGCCAGCAGGGACCAGGGGAGCGAGGGTGGTGCTTTCTTT. This codes for CASRDQGSEGGAFF.

The CDR3 loop reads CASSKDRNTEAFF. The CDR3 nucleotides are TGTGCCAGCAGTAAGGACAGGAACACTGAAGCTTTCTTT. The chain employs TRBV2 and TRBJ1-1; perhaps TRBD1 as D (6 bases). Germline V gene data show CDR1 as SNHLY and CDR2 as FYNNEI. The CDR3 loop spans 13 amino acids. The V end lost 5 bases, the J end lost 1 base, and 8 bases lay between the germline ends.

The V call is TRBV6-5, the J call TRBJ1-2, with 7 nucleotides matching TRBD1. The germline V gene has CDR1 MNHEY and CDR2 SVGAGI. This CDR3 comprises 12 residues. The J segment lost 8 bases and the V segment lost 4 bases, leaving 4 bases of the junction unmatched. Written as DNA, the CDR3 is TGTGCCAGCAGTTCGACAGGGCAAGGCTACACCTTC. Amino acids: CASSSTGQGYTF.